The 28 T cell receptor beta chains below were found in one sample sequenced in a study of cytomegalovirus exposure and HLA in healthy donors. Primers: 60 Vbeta forward and 13 Jbeta reverse. The assay was immunoSEQ multiplex PCR, and TCRdb's table has in-frame clones only and misses some. The sample records about 93,000 clones, approximately 80% being singletons. The sample comprised PBMCs. Receptor source: a man aged 45-65 years in good health and CMV-seronegative.

The rearrangement uses TRBV6-5 and TRBJ1-2; 7 bases agree with TRBD1. The trim removed 6 bases at V and 4 bases at J, leaving 5 bases unmatched. The germline V gene has CDR1 MNHEY and CDR2 SVGAGI. The CDR3 length is 13 residues. CDR3 residues: CASRATGPYGYTF. CDR3 nucleotides: TGTGCCAGCAGGGCGACAGGGCCCTATGGCTACACCTTC.

This rearrangement joins TRBV18 to TRBJ1-1, with TRBD1 matching 10 bases. This CDR3 spans 13 amino acids. Germline V gene data show CDR1 as KGHSH and CDR2 as LQKENI. V lost 2 bases and J lost 8; bases outside the gene matches: 2. The CDR3 nucleotides are TGTGCCAGCTCACCATTGGACAGGGGGGAAGCTTTCTTT. This translates into CASSPLDRGEAFF.

For this clone: At one end the junction does not follow the germline gene, possibly because of a read error. This chain links TRBV7-9 with TRBJ2-1; 7 bases line up with TRBD2. The CDR3 contains 16 residues. The germline V gene encodes CDR1 SEHNR and CDR2 FQNEAQ (reference sequence). CDR3 residues: CSSSFGLGSSYNEQFF. In nucleotides, the CDR3 is TGTTCCAGCAGCTTCGGACTAGGCAGCTCCTACAATGAGCAGTTCTTC.

J is TRBJ2-5 and V is TRBV7-2; D ambiguous. Germline-derived CDR1 and CDR2 are SGHTA and FQGNSA. This CDR3 is 13 amino acids long. Trimming pared 2 bases from V and 5 bases from J, leaving 9 bases between. In DNA form, the CDR3 reads TGTGCCAGCAGCTTATATAGGCGGGAGACCCAGTACTTC. This translates into CASSLYRRETQYF. Combining the CDR3 with reference TRBV7-2 and TRBJ2-5 gives the whole variable domain GAGVSQSPSNKVTEKGKDVELRCDPISGHTALYWYRQSLGQGLEFLIYFQGNSAPDKSGLPSDRFSAERTGGSVSTLTIQRTQQEDSAVYLCASSLYRRETQYFGPGTRLLVL.

The chain employs TRBV18 and TRBJ2-1, with 9 bases lining up with TRBD2. J lost 3 bases, V lost 0 bases, and 6 bases had no gene match. In germline, CDR1 is KGHSH, CDR2 LQKENI. The CDR3 has 17 amino acids. As DNA, the CDR3 is TGTGCCAGCTCACCACCGGGGGCTAGCGGGGTCTACAATGAGCAGTTCTTC. This encodes CASSPPGASGVYNEQFF.

The chain recombines TRBV9 with TRBJ1-2, with a weak D call TRBD1 (6 bases). This CDR3 is 14 amino acids long. V lost 0 bases, J lost 8 bases, and 14 bases lay in between. CDR1 is SGDLS, CDR2 YYNGEE, per germline. The CDR3 bases are TGTGCCAGCAGCGTAGAAGTCGGGGGGCGCGGCTACACCTTC. This codes for CASSVEVGGRGYTF.

This chain joins TRBV14 and TRBJ2-1; a weak D match, TRBD2 (6 bases). This CDR3 comprises 17 residues. The germline gives CDR1 SGHDN, CDR2 FVKESK. V was trimmed by 4 bases and J by 2 bases, leaving 18 bases between them. This CDR3 reads CASSPLLGGLAYNEQFF. CDR3 nucleotide sequence: TGTGCCAGCAGCCCGCTGTTGGGGGGTCTCGCCTACAATGAGCAGTTCTTC.

V usage is TRBV7-2 and J usage is TRBJ2-2; 8 positions match TRBD2. The CDR3 is 17 residues long. Losses at the gene ends were 5 bases for V and 8 bases for J; bases not matched to a gene: 16. CDR1 is SGHTA and CDR2 is FQGNSA in the germline V gene. The CDR3 DNA reads as TGTGCCAGCAGCCCTTCTCCTAGCGGGCTTCGTCTTGGGGAGCTGTTTTTT. It is translated as CASSPSPSGLRLGELFF.

The chain couples TRBV18 to TRBJ2-1, with 13 bases aligning to TRBD2. This CDR3 comprises 16 residues. CDR1 is KGHSH and CDR2 is LQKENI in the germline V gene. Trimming removed 0 bases from V and 10 bases from J; junction bases left unmatched: 6. CDR3 bases: TGTGCCAGCTCACCACCCGGACTAGCGGGAGATGAGGAGCAGTTCTTC. Protein: CASSPPGLAGDEEQFF.

The chain uses TRBV6-5 and TRBJ2-1; D unresolved. CDR1 and CDR2 (germline): MNHEY, SVGAGI. The germline V and J ends were trimmed by 2 bases and 7 bases, with 9 bases remaining between them. CDR3 size: 13 residues. CDR3 residues: CASSYRVFNEQFF. CDR3 DNA sequence: TGTGCCAGCAGTTACCGGGTCTTTAATGAGCAGTTCTTC.

This clone has just one count. V gene TRBV6-1 combines with J gene TRBJ1-5; 11 positions agree with TRBD1. This CDR3 spans 15 amino acids. Germline CDR1 and CDR2: MNHNS and SASEGT. The junction had 6 bases not matched to a gene; V was cut back by 4 bases and J by 7 bases. This CDR3 is CASSGDRGFPQPQHF. CDR3 in DNA: TGTGCCAGCAGTGGGGACAGGGGGTTCCCCCAGCCCCAGCATTTT.

This chain joins TRBV11-2 and TRBJ1-2, with 8 bases that match TRBD1. Per the germline V gene, CDR1 is SGHAT and CDR2 is FQNNGV. V dropped 0 bases and J dropped 7; count of bases not matched to a gene: 7. This CDR3 has 15 residues. The CDR3 loop reads CASSLDQTGASGYTF. The CDR3, as DNA: TGTGCCAGCAGCTTAGACCAGACAGGGGCCAGTGGCTACACCTTC.

This clone was counted once. The gene calls are TRBV5-1 and TRBJ2-1; D not certain. The germline V gene has CDR1 SGHRS and CDR2 YFSETQ. The CDR3 is made up of 15 amino acids. Trimming took off 1 base at V and 0 bases at J, with 8 bases between the two ends. The CDR3 sequence: CASSLPVSSYNEQFF. CDR3 coding DNA: TGCGCCAGCAGCTTGCCGGTAAGCTCCTACAATGAGCAGTTCTTC.

V gene TRBV5-4 combines with J gene TRBJ2-4; 12 positions agree with TRBD1. V dropped 7 bases and J dropped 8; count of bases not matched to a gene: 10. This CDR3 is built from 15 residues. From germline, CDR1 is SGHNT and CDR2 YYREEE (reference sequence). CDR3 region: CASRVGTGGEDIQYF. CDR3 bases: TGTGCCAGCCGAGTGGGGACAGGGGGCGAAGACATTCAGTACTTC.

V usage is TRBV4-2 and J usage is TRBJ1-2; D may be TRBD1 (5 bases). Trimming stripped 0 bases from V and 2 bases from J, with 10 bases between. This CDR3 has 15 amino acids. Germline assignment: CDR1 LGHNA and CDR2 YNFKEQ. The CDR3: CASSQDSGGNYGYTF. CDR3 bases: TGTGCCAGCAGCCAAGATTCTGGGGGGAACTATGGCTACACCTTC.

The V call is TRBV6-5, the J call TRBJ2-5; TRBD2 agrees at 7 bases. The end of the DNA fits TRBJ2-7 better, so the J call may be wrong. The germline CDR1 and CDR2 sequences are MNHEY and SVGAGI. This CDR3 is built from 13 residues. The CDR3 sequence: CASSYGTNNEQYF. As DNA, the CDR3 is TGTGCCAGCAGTTACGGGACTAATAACGAGCAGTACTTC.

The chain couples TRBV5-1 to TRBJ2-1, with TRBD2 matching over 10 bases. The CDR3 runs to 16 residues. CDR1 and CDR2 (germline): SGHRS, YFSETQ. Trimming removed 1 base from V and 2 bases from J; junction bases left unmatched: 3. The CDR3: CASSLSLAGAYNEQFF. The CDR3 bases are TGCGCCAGCAGCTTGAGCCTAGCGGGGGCCTACAATGAGCAGTTCTTC. The complete variable domain, with remaining parts taken from reference TRBV5-1 and TRBJ2-1, reads KAGVTQTPRYLIKTRGQQVTLSCSPISGHRSVSWYQQTPGQGLQFLFEYFSETQRNKGNFPGRFSGRQFSNSRSEMNVSTLELGDSALYLCASSLSLAGAYNEQFFGPGTRLTVL.

The chain joins TRBV6-1 to TRBJ2-7, with 7 positions matching TRBD2. The CDR3 extends over 14 amino acids. Germline V gives CDR1 MNHNS, CDR2 SASEGT. V gave up 3 bases and J gave up 6 bases; unmatched junction bases: 8. The CDR3 sequence: CASSEERGGGEQYF. CDR3 in DNA: TGTGCCAGCAGTGAGGAAAGAGGCGGGGGCGAGCAGTACTTC.

The chain couples TRBV19 to TRBJ1-5, with D possibly TRBD1 on 6 matching bases. CDR3 length: 13 amino acids. Trimming removed 7 bases at V and 2 bases at J, with 9 bases between. Germline V gene lookup returns CDR1 LNHDA and CDR2 SQIVND (reference sequence). The CDR3 sequence: CASMAGGNQPQHF. CDR3 DNA: TGTGCCAGTATGGCAGGGGGCAATCAGCCCCAGCATTTT.

This clone was seen at least ten times. V usage is TRBV6-5 and J usage is TRBJ2-1; maybe TRBD2 (6 bases). This CDR3 has 16 amino acids. V gave up 0 bases and J gave up 2 bases, with 11 bases separating them. Per germline, CDR1 MNHEY and CDR2 SVGAGI. The CDR3 DNA sequence: TGTGCCAGCAGTTACTCGTTTAGCGGTACCTACAATGAGCAGTTCTTC. This gives the protein CASSYSFSGTYNEQFF.

CDR3 region: CASSLNSGQETQYF. The CDR3 coding sequence is TGTGCCAGCAGCCTGAACAGTGGACAAGAGACCCAGTACTTC. J is TRBJ2-5 and V is TRBV7-9; no clear D gene. The CDR3 runs 14 residues. Germline values: CDR1 SEHNR, CDR2 FQNEAQ (reference sequence). The V end lost 5 bases, the J end lost 2 bases, and 12 bases lay between the germline ends.

The chain links TRBV2 to TRBJ2-7; weak D call: TRBD2 (7 bases). Germline CDR1 reads SNHLY; CDR2 reads FYNNEI. The ends were cut back, 3 bases at V and 7 bases at J, with 25 bases in the middle. This CDR3 comprises 17 residues. CDR3 sequence (DNA): TGTGCCAGCAGTGACCTCCGTTGGGGGGGCAGGGCGAGGGAGCAGTACTTC. This codes for CASSDLRWGGRAREQYF.

The chain is built from TRBV6-6 and TRBJ1-1; D is unclear. Trimming removed 4 bases from V and 4 bases from J, with 10 bases in between. The CDR3 consists of 13 residues. From germline, CDR1 is MNHNY and CDR2 SVGAGI (reference sequence). The CDR3 loop reads CASSLASGTEAFF. For the CDR3, the DNA is TGTGCCAGCAGTTTAGCAAGCGGCACTGAAGCTTTCTTT.

V is TRBV13 and J is TRBJ2-7, with D perhaps TRBD1 (6 bases). The CDR3 runs to 14 residues. Germline CDR1 PRHDT, CDR2 FYEKMQ (reference sequence). Trimming stripped 3 bases from V and 7 bases from J, with 16 bases between. The CDR3 reads CASSLRQGTGEQYF. The DNA for the CDR3 is TGTGCCAGCAGCTTGAGGCAGGGGACGGGAGAGCAGTACTTC.

The rearrangement links TRBV13 to TRBJ2-3; D is uncertain. This CDR3 comprises 15 residues. Germline V gene sequence: CDR1 PRHDT, CDR2 FYEKMQ (reference sequence). Trimming left V 1 base short and J 4 bases short, with 12 bases between. The CDR3 reads CASSLVLRRADTQYF. CDR3 nucleotides: TGTGCCAGCAGCTTAGTTTTACGACGGGCAGATACGCAGTATTTT.

The rearrangement links TRBV2 to TRBJ2-5; perhaps D is TRBD1 or TRBD2 (7 bases each). Trimming shortened V by 5 bases and J by 5 bases, and 18 bases separated the two germline ends. CDR1 is SNHLY and CDR2 is FYNNEI in the germline V gene. This CDR3 has 15 residues. This CDR3 is CASSKGRGQVETQYF. CDR3 nucleotide sequence: TGTGCCAGCAGTAAAGGGAGGGGGCAGGTGGAGACCCAGTACTTC.

The V call is TRBV2, the J call TRBJ2-2, with D perhaps TRBD2 (6 bases). Trimming stripped 6 bases from V and 0 bases from J, with 11 bases between. Germline CDR1 SNHLY, CDR2 FYNNEI. The CDR3 contains 15 residues. Here the CDR3 DNA reads TGTGCCAGCAGCCCCGGGACTTCGAACACCGGGGAGCTGTTTTTT. This gives the protein CASSPGTSNTGELFF.

This chain connects TRBV19 to TRBJ2-1; a possible D gene is TRBD2 (5 bases). The CDR3 has 10 residues. The germline V gene has CDR1 LNHDA and CDR2 SQIVND (reference sequence). As DNA, the CDR3 is TGTGGGGCGGGCCACAATGAGCAGTTCTTC. Its protein product is CGAGHNEQFF.